A selection of T cell receptor beta chains follows, all from one sample in a study of shared clonotypes between healthy human individuals. Data came from immunoSEQ multiplex PCR; TCRdb stores just in-frame clones and leaves some out. Of roughly 1,100,000 clones detected, approximately 70% appear once; the ten largest clones hold 1.5%. Sample: memory CD4+ T cells sorted from blood. All receptors come from a man between 18 and 35 years old in good health. Each CDR3 is given without its conserved first and last residue.

TRBV7-9	TRBJ1-1	ASSRGQGSEAF
TRBV27	TRBJ1-2	ASSLRGSFYGYT
TRBV4-1	TRBJ1-3	ASSQDPQGSYGNTIY
TRBV7-2	TRBJ2-1	ASRGKEAGVSYNEQF
TRBV7-2	TRBJ2-2	ASSLAGQYTGELF
TRBV5-1	TRBJ2-5	ASFVRSGVTQETQY
TRBV19	TRBJ2-2	ASSARRNTGELF
TRBV27	TRBJ1-2	ASRPTGSGGYT
TRBV4-1	TRBJ2-1	ASSQGVWANEQF
TRBV10-3	TRBJ2-3	AISESNRGVDNTQY
TRBV28	TRBJ1-3	ASSEQFSGNTIY
TRBV7-2	TRBJ1-2	ASSLVGSVGYGYT
TRBV7-9	TRBJ1-2	ASSLGTFSNYGYT
TRBV19	TRBJ1-3	ASSPTTGGAGNTIY
TRBV13	TRBJ2-7	ASSSPSYEQY
TRBV2	TRBJ2-7	ASSWASGSPAEQY
TRBV30	TRBJ2-1	AWSVRGQGEQF
TRBV19	TRBJ2-7	ASSPQAGTISYEQY
TRBV28	TRBJ2-7	ASSSPGTLAIYEQY
TRBV23-1	TRBJ2-7	ASSHSGT
TRBV2	TRBJ2-3	ASKTRRTDTQY
TRBV28	TRBJ1-4	ASSLRDRVGEKLF
TRBV6-1	TRBJ1-5	ASSEAVTGFRPQH
TRBV29-1	TRBJ1-3	SVEDLGSSGNTIY
TRBV11-1	TRBJ1-5	ASSLPFERKNFSNQPQH
TRBV27	TRBJ2-4	ASSTRGPGEVQY
TRBV11-2	TRBJ2-3	ASSLGEGALANTQY
TRBV7-9	TRBJ2-5	ASSTNQETQY
TRBV6-5	TRBJ1-1	ASSYDGNEAF
TRBV5-4	TRBJ2-5	ASSPTTPGGETQY
TRBV10-3	TRBJ2-5	ATQGGTETQY
TRBV6-5	TRBJ1-1	ASSLPGLINTEAF
TRBV30	TRBJ1-6	AWSVWSFGQTSSYNSPLH
TRBV20-1	TRBJ1-2	SAPGDGYT
TRBV5-1	TRBJ2-7	ASSKDYRGHEQY
TRBV7-9	TRBJ1-1	ASSPRVTEAF
TRBV29-1	TRBJ1-1	SVALNQGMNTEAF
TRBV7-9	TRBJ1-6	ASSPGGTGNNSPLH
TRBV4-1	TRBJ1-1	ASSHEELRQRDEAF
TRBV18	TRBJ2-4	ASSLLPGRLAKNIQY
TRBV5-1	TRBJ1-2	ASSLGDVGGYT
TRBV18	TRBJ1-3	ASSPRSSSGNTIY
TRBV2	TRBJ1-1	ASSEEGHLNTEAF
TRBV5-1	TRBJ1-1	ASSLVSQGTEAF
TRBV9	TRBJ2-7	ASSPQGQFYEQY